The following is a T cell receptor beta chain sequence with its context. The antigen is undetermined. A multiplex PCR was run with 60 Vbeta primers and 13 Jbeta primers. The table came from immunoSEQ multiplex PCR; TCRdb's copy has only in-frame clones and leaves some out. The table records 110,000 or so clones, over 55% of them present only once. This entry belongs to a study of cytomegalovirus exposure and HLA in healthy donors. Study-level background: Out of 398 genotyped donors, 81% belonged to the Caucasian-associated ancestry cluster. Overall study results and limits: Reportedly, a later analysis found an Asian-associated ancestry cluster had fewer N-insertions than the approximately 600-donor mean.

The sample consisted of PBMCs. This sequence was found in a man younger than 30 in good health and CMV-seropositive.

The CDR3 reads CASSLDSGGAGSYNEQFF. The CDR3 region has the DNA TGCGCCAGCAGCTTAGATAGCGGGGGGGCCGGATCCTACAATGAGCAGTTCTTC. This chain uses TRBV5-1 with TRBJ2-1; TRBD2 matches at 11 bases. The J segment lost 1 base and the V segment lost 2 bases, leaving 8 bases of the junction unmatched. Germline CDR1 and CDR2: SGHRS and YFSETQ. The CDR3 totals 18 residues. Complete variable domain (other parts from reference TRBV5-1 and TRBJ2-1): KAGVTQTPRYLIKTRGQQVTLSCSPISGHRSVSWYQQTPGQGLQFLFEYFSETQRNKGNFPGRFSGRQFSNSRSEMNVSTLELGDSALYLCASSLDSGGAGSYNEQFFGPGTRLTVL.